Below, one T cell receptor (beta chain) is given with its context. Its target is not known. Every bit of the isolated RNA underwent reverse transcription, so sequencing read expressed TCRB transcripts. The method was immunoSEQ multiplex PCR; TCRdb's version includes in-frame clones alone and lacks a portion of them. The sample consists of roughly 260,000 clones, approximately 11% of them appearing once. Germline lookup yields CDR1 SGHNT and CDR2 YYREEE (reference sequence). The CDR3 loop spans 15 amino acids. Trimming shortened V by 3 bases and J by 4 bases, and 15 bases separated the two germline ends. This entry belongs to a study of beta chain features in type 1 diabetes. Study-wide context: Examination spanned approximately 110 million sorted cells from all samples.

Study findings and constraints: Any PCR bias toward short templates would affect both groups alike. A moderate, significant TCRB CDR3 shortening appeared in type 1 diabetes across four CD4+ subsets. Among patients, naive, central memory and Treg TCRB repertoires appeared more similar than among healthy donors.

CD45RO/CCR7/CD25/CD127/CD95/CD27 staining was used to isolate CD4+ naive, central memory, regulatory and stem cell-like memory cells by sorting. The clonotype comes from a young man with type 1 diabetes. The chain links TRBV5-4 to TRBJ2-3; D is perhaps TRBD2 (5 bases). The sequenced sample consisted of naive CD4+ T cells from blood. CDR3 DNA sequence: TGTGCCAGCAGCTCCCCAGGTGTCGGGGCAGATACGCAGTATTTT. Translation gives CASSSPGVGADTQYF.